This T cell receptor beta chain was sequenced for a study of cytomegalovirus exposure and HLA in healthy donors. The wider study: Early on, a data release was issued that held some 91 million unique TCRs from HLA-typed donors. Findings and caveats of the study: As confirmed in vitro, a few CMV-associated chains were specific for CMV antigens. It was reported that the classifier diagnosed cytomegalovirus status with high specificity and sensitivity in both the original and validation cohorts. Later on, a genetic analysis was performed. It linked a missense variant in DCLRE1C with V- and J-gene trimming of TCR beta.

Germline V gives CDR1 SGHRS, CDR2 YFSETQ. The CDR3 length is 17 residues. The junction had 13 bases not matched to a gene; V was cut back by 1 base and J by 9 bases. PCR was performed using 60 Vbeta and 13 Jbeta primers. The data were produced by immunoSEQ multiplex PCR, yet TCRdb's version contains in-frame clones alone and is incomplete. This repertoire includes around 31,000 clones. Concerning this clone itself: As yet, its antigen is unknown.

This chain uses TRBV5-1 with TRBJ1-6; 7 nucleotides match TRBD1. The TCR comes from a female donor in good health and CMV-seronegative. Sequencing input: PBMCs. This CDR3 reads CASSLTEGAAGASPLHF. The CDR3 DNA reads TGCGCCAGCAGCTTGACCGAGGGGGCGGCGGGCGCTTCACCCCTCCACTTT.